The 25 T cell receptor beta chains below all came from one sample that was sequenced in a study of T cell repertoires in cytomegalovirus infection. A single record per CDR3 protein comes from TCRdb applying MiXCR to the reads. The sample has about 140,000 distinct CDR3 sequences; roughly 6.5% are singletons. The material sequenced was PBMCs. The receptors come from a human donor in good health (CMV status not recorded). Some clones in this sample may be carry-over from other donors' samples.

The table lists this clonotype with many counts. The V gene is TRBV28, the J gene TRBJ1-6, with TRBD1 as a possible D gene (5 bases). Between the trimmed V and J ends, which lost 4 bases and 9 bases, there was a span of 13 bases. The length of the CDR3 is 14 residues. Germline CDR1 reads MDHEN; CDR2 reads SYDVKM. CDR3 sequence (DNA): TGTGCCAGCAGTTCCGGACAAGATATTTCACCCCTCCACTTT. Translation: CASSSGQDISPLHF.

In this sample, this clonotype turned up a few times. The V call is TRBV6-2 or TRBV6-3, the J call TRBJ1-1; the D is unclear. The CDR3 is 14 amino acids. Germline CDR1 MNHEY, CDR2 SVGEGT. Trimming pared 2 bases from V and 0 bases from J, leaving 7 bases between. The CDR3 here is CASSYLDLNTEAFF. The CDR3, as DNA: TGTGCCAGCAGTTACCTCGACCTGAACACTGAAGCTTTCTTT.

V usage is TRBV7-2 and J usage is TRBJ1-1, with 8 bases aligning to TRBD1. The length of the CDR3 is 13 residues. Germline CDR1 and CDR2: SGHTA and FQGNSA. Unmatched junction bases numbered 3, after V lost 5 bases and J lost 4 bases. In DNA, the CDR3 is TGTGCCAGCAGCATAGGACAGGGCACTGAAGCTTTCTTT. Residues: CASSIGQGTEAFF.

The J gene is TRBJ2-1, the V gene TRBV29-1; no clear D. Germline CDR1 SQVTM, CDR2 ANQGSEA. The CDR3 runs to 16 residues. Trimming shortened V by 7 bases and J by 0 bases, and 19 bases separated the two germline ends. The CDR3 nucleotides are TGCAGCGGCCTGACTGTGGCGGCGAGCTCCTACAATGAGCAGTTCTTC. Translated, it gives CSGLTVAASSYNEQFF.

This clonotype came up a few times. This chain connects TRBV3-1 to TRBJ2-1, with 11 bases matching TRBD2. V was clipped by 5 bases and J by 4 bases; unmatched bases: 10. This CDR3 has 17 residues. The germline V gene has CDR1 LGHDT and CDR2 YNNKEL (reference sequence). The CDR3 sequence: CASSGYSGGATYNEQFF. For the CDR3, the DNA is TGTGCCAGCAGCGGTTATAGCGGGGGGGCCACATACAATGAGCAGTTCTTC.

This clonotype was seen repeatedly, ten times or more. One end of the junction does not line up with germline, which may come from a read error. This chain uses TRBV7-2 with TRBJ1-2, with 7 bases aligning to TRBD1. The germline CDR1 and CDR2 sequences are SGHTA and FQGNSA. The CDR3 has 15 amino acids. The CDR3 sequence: CASSLDGPGGYGYTF. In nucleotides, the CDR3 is TGTGCCAGCAGTTTAGACGGACCAGGGGGGTATGGCTACACCTTC.

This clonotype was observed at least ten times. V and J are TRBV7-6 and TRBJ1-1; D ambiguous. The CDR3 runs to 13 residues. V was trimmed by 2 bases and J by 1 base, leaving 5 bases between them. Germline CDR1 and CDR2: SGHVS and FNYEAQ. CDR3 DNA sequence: TGTGCCAGCAGCTTATTGCCGAACACTGAAGCTTTCTTT. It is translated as CASSLLPNTEAFF.

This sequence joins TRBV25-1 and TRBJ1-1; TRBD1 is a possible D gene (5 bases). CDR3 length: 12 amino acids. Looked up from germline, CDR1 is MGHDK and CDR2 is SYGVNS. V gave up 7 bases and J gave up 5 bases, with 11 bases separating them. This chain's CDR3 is CASTRQGTEAFF. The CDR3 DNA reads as TGTGCCAGCACCCGGCAGGGAACTGAAGCTTTCTTT.

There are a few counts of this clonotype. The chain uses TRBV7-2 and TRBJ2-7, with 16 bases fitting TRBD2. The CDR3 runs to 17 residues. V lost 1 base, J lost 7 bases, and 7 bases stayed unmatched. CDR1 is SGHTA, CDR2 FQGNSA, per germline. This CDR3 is CASSLEGTSGGAREQYF. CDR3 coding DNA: TGTGCCAGCAGCTTAGAGGGGACTAGCGGGGGGGCGAGAGAGCAGTACTTC. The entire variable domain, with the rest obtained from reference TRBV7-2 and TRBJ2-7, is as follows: GAGVSQSPSNKVTEKGKDVELRCDPISGHTALYWYRQSLGQGLEFLIYFQGNSAPDKSGLPSDRFSAERTGGSVSTLTIQRTQQEDSAVYLCASSLEGTSGGAREQYFGPGTRLTVT.

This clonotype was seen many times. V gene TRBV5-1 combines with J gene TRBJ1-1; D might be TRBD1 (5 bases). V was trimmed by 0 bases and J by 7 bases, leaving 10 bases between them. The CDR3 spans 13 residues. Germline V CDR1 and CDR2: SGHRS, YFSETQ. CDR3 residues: CASSLEGSGEAFF. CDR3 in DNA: TGCGCCAGCAGCTTGGAGGGGAGCGGTGAAGCTTTCTTT.

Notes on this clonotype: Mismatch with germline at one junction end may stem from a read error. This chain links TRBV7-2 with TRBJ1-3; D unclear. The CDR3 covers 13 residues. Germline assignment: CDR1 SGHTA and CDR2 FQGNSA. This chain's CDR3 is CANSSAGGNTIHF. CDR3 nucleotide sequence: TGTGCCAACAGCAGTGCGGGCGGAAACACCATACATTTT.

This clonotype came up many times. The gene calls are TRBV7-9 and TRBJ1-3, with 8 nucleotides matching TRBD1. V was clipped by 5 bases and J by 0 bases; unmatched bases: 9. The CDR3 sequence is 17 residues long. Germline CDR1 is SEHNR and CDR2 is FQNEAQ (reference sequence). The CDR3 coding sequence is TGTGCCAGCAGCGAAACAGGGGGAATCATCTCTGGAAACACCATATATTTT. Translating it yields CASSETGGIISGNTIYF. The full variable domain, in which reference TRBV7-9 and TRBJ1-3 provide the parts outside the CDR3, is DTGVSQNPRHKITKRGQNVTFRCDPISEHNRLYWYRQTLGQGPEFLTYFQNEAQLEKSRLLSDRFSAERPKGSFSTLEIQRTEQGDSAMYLCASSETGGIISGNTIYFGEGSWLTVV.

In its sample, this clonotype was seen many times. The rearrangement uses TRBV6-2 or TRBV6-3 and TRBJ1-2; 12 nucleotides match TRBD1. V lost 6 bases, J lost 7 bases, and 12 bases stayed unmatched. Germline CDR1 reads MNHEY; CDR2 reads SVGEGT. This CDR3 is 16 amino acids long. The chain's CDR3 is CASSLRLGQGARGYTF. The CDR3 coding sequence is TGTGCCAGCAGCCTACGCCTGGGACAGGGGGCGCGTGGCTACACCTTC.

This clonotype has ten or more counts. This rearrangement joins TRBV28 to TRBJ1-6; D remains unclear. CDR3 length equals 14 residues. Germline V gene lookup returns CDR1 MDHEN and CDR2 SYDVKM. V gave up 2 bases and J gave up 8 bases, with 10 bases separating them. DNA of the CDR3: TGTGCCAGCAGTTTAGGTCGCACTGATTCACCCCTCCACTTT. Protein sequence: CASSLGRTDSPLHF.

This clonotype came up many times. CDR3 region: CASSLANLKDSEAFF. The CDR3 DNA follows: TGTGCCAGCAGCTTAGCGAATTTGAAAGATTCTGAAGCTTTCTTT. V is TRBV7-2 and J is TRBJ1-1; D gene uncertain. Germline V lookup: CDR1 SGHTA, CDR2 FQGNSA. The CDR3 totals 15 residues. V shed 0 bases and J shed 6 bases, with 14 bases lying between them.

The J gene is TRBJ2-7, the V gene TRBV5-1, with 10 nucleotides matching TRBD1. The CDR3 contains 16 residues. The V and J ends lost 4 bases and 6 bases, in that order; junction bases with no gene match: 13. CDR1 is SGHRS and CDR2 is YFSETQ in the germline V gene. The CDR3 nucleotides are TGCGCCAGCAGCCCTAAGCCGGGACAGGGGTCGGGCGAGCAGTACTTC. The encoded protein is CASSPKPGQGSGEQYF.

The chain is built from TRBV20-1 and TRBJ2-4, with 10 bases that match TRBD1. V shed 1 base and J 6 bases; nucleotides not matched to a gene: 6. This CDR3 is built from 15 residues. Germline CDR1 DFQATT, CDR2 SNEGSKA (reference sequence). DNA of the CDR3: TGCAGTGCTAGAGGGGGACAGGGGATGTCAAACATTCAGTACTTC. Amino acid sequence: CSARGGQGMSNIQYF.

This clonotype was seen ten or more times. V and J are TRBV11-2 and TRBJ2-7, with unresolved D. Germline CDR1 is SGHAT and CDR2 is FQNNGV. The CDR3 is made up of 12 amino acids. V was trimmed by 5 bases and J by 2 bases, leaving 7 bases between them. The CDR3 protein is CASSPPAYEQYF. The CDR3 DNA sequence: TGTGCCAGCAGCCCACCCGCCTACGAGCAGTACTTC.

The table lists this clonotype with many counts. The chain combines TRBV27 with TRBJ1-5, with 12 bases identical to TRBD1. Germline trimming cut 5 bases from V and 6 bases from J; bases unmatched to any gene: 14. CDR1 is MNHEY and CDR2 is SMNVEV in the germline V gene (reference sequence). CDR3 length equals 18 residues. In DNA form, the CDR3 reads TGTGCCAGCAGTCCCGACCGGGACAGGGGGCCAGGGAGTCAGCCCCAGCATTTT. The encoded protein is CASSPDRDRGPGSQPQHF.

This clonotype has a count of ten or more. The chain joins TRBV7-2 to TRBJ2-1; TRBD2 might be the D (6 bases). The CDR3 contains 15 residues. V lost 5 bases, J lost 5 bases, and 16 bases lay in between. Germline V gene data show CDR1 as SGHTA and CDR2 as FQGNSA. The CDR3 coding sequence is TGTGCCAGCAGCCCTGCAGGTGGCGGGAACAATGAGCAGTTCTTC. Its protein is CASSPAGGGNNEQFF.

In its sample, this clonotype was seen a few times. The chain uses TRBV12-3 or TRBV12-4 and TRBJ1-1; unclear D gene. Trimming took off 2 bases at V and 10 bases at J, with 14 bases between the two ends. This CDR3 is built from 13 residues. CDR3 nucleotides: TGTGCCAGCAGTTTAAGCAGTCGGGCGGGAGCTTTCTTT. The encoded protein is CASSLSSRAGAFF.

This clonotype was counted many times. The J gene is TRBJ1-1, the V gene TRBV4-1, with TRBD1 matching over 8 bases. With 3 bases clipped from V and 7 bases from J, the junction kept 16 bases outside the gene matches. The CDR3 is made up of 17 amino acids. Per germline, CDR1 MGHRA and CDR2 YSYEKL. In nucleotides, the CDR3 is TGCGCCAGCAGCCACCTGAGAGGAGGCAGGGGGCGTATTGAAGCTTTCTTT. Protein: CASSHLRGGRGRIEAFF.

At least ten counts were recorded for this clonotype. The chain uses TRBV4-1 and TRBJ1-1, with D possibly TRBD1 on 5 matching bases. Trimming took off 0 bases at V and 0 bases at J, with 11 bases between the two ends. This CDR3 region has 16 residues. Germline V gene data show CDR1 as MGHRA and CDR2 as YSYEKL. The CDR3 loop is CASSQEMGRLNTEAFF. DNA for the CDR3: TGCGCCAGCAGCCAAGAAATGGGACGGCTGAACACTGAAGCTTTCTTT.

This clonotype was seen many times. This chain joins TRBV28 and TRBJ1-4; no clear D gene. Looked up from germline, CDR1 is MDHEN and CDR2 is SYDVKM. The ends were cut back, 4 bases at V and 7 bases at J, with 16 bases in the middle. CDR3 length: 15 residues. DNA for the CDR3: TGTGCCAGCAGTTCGCCGGGTTTTCAAGGTGAAAAACTGTTTTTT. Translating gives CASSSPGFQGEKLFF.

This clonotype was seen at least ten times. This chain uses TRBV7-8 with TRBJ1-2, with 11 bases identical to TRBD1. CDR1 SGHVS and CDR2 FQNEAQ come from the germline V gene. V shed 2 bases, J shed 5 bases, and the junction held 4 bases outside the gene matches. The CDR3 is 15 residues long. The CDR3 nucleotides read TGTGCCAGCAGCTTACGGACAGGGGGCTCTTATGGCTACACCTTC. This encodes CASSLRTGGSYGYTF.